This TCR beta chain was found in a study of early T cells in non-severe SARS-CoV-2 infection. Study information: From unsorted whole blood, bulk RNA was sequenced, and the chains remained unpaired.

The table lists this clonotype with many counts. As part of library construction, unique molecular identifiers were attached to individual cDNA molecules. TCRdb recomputed calls from the 5' RACE reads with MiXCR, one row per CDR3 protein. The table lists 40,000 or so distinct CDR3 sequences, around a tenth of them singletons, with roughly a fifth in the top ten. V gave up 5 bases and J gave up 1 base, with 9 bases separating them. The CDR3 extends over 13 amino acids. The germline gives CDR1 SEHNR, CDR2 FQNEAQ (reference sequence). The sequence was obtained from an adult who was a healthcare worker with PCR-confirmed SARS-CoV-2 infection or an uninfected control (not recorded which). Sample: whole blood. The rearrangement uses TRBV7-9 and TRBJ2-7; no definite D call. The CDR3 nucleotides read TGTGCCAGCAGCACCTCAACTTCCTACGAGCAGTACTTC. Translation gives CASSTSTSYEQYF.